The source of this T cell receptor (beta chain) is a study of CD4 T cells in relation to SARS-CoV-2 and coronaviruses (dated by TCRdb to the early 2020s). A note on the overall study: The ViraFEST assay cultured PBMCs with antigen for around nine days, then sequenced TCR beta CDR3s to find antigen-specific clonal expansions. An HIV-1 Nef peptide pool or a no-peptide culture served as the negative reference condition. HLA restriction was mapped for shared crossreactive spike epitopes using patient-derived lymphoblastoid cell lines. Memory CD4+ T cell crossreactivity between SARS-CoV-2 and common cold coronavirus spike proteins was assessed at the TCR clonotype level in the study. Samples from a few pre-COVID donors and the naive versus memory experiments were sequenced with the Adaptive Biotechnologies TCR-sequencing kit; other data were Illumina-based. For other donors in the study, expansion assays were sequenced with a different, Illumina-based TCR-beta assay.

CD4+ T cells from unexposed donors were collected before the COVID-19 pandemic (2011-2018). Following 10 days of culture, the EasySep CD4+ T cell isolation kit was used to isolate CD4+ T cells. As far as cell numbers permitted, CD4+ T cells from unexposed donors were tested for reactivity against SARS-CoV-2 S and N as well as four spike pools from common cold coronaviruses. About 1.8 million PBMCs per well were cultured in IMDM with approximately 4.5% human AB serum and about 9.2 IU/ml IL-2. Half of the culture medium was replaced with fresh IL-2-containing medium on days 3 and 7. In general, every peptide culture condition was set up in three replicate wells. The leukapheresis product used for the unexposed donors was purchased from a commercial source. Ficoll-Paque PLUS gradient centrifugation was used to isolate PBMCs from leukapheresis product or whole blood. PBMCs were either used fresh in the expansion assay or cryopreserved at -140 degrees C. The QIAamp Micro DNA Kit was used to extract genomic DNA from the CD4+ T cells.

Concerning this clone: Its antigen has not been determined. No base qualities exist here, and no much larger clone lies one base off it.

The paper's findings and limits, for the study overall: Approximately 60% of donors had memory CD4+ clonotypes that crossrecognized SARS-CoV-2 and at least one common cold coronavirus spike. Crossreactivity analysis centred on spike protein, so crossreactivity against other viral proteins was not assessed. Compared with monoreactive clones, crossreactive clones had significantly weaker SARS-CoV-2-driven expansion, a result consistent with antigenic imprinting. Because no donor provided both pre-pandemic and post-infection samples, tracing the source of pre-existing responses was limited. The study was constrained by small numbers of patients and of tested TCRs.

At the junction V is shortened by 3 bases and J by 2 bases, with 20 bases in between. The CDR3 spans 17 residues, from the cysteine through the phenylalanine. The read is trimmed to its CDR3 DNA, 51 bases read in frame from base 1. Looking up the germline V gene yields CDR1 SGHTS and CDR2 YDEGEE. The library was made by the immunoSEQ multiplex PCR assay. The paper's data handling went like this. During preprocessing, nonproductive sequences were removed, along with CDR3s that did not begin with C, did not end with F or W, or were shorter than 7 amino acids. The MANAFEST web app identified antigen-specific clonotypes based on expansion compared with the reference and other culture wells. A clone was considered positive if the clone showed significant expansion compared with the reference culture in 2 of 3 replicate wells at an FDR below 0.05. For a clone to be considered positive, significant expansion relative to all other tandem wells and an odds ratio above 5 were also required. Pairwise Levenshtein distance, computed with the stringdist R package after three terminal residues were trimmed from each end, was used as the measure of CDR3 homology. TCRdb retrieved this table from immuneACCESS and kept in-frame rearrangements only. Not all clones are present; in checked studies, unresolved V genes account for under half, and no reason is known for the remainder. V, J and clone size reflect that table, while D and trimming were determined from the DNA. For this sample there are around 29,000 clones; 60% to 85% appear just once. The ten largest clones add up to roughly 14% of the sample.

The receptor's source is a human donor in good health. The sample was CD4+ T cells from PBMCs, cultured in vitro. The rearrangement joined TRBV5-8 to TRBJ1-1; a tentative D match to TRBD1 spans 5 bases. The CDR3 has the sequence CASSWDGWNTGNTEAFF. The nucleotides read TGTGCCAGCAGCTGGGACGGCTGGAATACTGGAAACACTGAAGCTTTCTTT.